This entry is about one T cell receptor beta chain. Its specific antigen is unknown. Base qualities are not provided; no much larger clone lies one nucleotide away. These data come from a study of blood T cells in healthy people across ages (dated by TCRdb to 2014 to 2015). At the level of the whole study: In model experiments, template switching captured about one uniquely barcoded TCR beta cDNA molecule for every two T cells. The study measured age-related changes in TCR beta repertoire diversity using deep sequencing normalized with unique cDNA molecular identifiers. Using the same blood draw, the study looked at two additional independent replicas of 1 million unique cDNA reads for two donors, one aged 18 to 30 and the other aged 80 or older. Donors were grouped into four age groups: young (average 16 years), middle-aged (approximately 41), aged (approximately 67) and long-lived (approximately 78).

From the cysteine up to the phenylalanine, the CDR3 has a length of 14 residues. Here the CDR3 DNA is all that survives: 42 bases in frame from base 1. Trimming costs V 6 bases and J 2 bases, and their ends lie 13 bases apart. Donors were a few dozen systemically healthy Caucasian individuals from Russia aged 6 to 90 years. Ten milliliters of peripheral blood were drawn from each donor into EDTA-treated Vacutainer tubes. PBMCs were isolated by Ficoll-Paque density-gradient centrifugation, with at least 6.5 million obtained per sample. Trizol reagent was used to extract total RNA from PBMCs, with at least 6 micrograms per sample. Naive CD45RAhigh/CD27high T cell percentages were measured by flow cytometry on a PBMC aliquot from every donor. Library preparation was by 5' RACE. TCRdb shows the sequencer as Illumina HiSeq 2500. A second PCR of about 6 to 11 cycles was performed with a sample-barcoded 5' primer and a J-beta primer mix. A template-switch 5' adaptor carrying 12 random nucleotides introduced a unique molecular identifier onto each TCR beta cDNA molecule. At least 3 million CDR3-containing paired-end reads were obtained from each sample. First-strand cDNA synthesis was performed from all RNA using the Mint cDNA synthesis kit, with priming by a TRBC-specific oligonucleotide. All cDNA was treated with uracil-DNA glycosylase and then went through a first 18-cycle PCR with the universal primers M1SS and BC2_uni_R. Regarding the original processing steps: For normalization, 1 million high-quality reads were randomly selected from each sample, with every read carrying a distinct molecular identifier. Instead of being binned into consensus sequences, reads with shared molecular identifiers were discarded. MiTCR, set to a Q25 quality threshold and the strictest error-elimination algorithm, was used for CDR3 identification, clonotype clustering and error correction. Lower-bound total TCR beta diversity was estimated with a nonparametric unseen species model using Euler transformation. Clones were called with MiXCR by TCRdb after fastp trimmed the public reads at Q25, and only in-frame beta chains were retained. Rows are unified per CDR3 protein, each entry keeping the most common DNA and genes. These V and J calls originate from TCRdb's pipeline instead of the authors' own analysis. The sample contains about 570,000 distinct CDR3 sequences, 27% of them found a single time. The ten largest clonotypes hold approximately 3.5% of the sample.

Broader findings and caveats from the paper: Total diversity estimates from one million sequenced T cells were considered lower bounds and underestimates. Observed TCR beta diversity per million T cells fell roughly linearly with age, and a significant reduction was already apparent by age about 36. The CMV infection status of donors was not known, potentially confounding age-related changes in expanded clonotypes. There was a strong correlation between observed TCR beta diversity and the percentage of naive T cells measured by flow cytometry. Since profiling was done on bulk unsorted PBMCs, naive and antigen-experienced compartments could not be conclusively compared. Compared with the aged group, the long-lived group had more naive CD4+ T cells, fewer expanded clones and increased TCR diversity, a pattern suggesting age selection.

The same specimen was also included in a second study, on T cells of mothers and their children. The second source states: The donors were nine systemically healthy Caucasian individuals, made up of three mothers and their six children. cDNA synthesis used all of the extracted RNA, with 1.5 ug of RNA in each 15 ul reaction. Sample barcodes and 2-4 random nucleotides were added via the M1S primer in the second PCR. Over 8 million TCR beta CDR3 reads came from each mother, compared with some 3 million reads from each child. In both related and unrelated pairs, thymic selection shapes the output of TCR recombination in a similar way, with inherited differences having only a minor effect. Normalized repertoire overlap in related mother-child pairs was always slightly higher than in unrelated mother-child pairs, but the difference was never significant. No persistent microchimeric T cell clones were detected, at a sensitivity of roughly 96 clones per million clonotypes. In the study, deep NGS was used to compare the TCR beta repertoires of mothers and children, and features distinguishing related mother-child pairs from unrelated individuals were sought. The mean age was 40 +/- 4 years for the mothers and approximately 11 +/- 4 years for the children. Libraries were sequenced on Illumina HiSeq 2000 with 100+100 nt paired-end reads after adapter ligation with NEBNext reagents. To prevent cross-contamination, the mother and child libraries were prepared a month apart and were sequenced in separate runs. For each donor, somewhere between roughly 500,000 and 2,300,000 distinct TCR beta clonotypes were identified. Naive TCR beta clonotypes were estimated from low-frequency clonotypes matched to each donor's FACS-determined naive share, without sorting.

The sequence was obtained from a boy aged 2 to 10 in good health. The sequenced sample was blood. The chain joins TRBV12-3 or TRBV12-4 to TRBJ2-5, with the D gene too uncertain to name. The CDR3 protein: CASSPSEGQETQYF. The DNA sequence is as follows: TGTGCCAGCAGCCCTAGTGAAGGGCAAGAGACCCAGTACTTC.